This T cell receptor beta chain emerged from a study of blood T cells in healthy people across ages. V lost 0 bases, J lost 1 base, and 9 bases lay in between. From germline, CDR1 is MGHRA and CDR2 YSYEKL. The CDR3 extends over 15 amino acids. The donors, all healthy, were Caucasians living in Russia, aged about 6 to 90. Isolation of PBMCs gave at least 7 million cells per sample. Per sample, at least 6 micrograms of total RNA were extracted. For the second PCR, which ran for about 7 to 11 cycles, a sample-barcoded 5' primer and a J-beta primer mix were used. From the 5' RACE reads, TCRdb called clonotypes with MiXCR, one entry per CDR3 protein. The sample includes more than 900,000 distinct CDR3 sequences, roughly 28% of them seen just once. Separately, the same data were catalogued under a study of T cells of mothers and their children. From that report: Related mother and child pairs showed slightly greater overlap (not significant) than unrelated pairs did.

Sequencing input: blood. V and J are TRBV4-1 and TRBJ1-2, with a weak D call TRBD1 (5 bases). The receptor was derived from a woman between 40 and 50 years old in good health. The CDR3 DNA follows: TGCGCCAGCAGCCAAGATGCAGGGTATAACTATGGCTACACCTTC. This codes for CASSQDAGYNYGYTF.